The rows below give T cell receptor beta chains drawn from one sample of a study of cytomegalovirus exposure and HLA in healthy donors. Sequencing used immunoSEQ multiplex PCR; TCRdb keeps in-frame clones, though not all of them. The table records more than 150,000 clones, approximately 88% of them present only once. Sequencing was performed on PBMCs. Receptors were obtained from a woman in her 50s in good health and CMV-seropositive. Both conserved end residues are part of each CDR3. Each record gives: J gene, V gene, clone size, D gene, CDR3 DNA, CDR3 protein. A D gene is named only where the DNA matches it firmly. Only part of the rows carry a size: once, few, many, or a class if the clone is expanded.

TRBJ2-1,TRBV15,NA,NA,TGTGCCACCAGCCGGGACTACAATGAGCAGTTCTTC,CATSRDYNEQFF
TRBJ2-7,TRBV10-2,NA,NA,TGCGCCAGCAGTGAGTTGTGGGCCAGCTCCTACGAGCAGTACTTC,CASSELWASSYEQYF
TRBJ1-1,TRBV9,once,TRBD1,TGTGCCAGCAGCGTAGGCGACAGGGGGGACACTGAAGCTTTCTTT,CASSVGDRGDTEAFF
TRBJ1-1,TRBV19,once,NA,TGTGCCAGTAAACTGTGGGGGGGCGACACTGAAGCTTTCTTT,CASKLWGGDTEAFF
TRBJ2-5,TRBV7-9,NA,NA,TGTTCCAGCAGCTTAGGGTTCGGTTGGGGGAGGACCCAAGAGACCCAGTACTTC,CSSSLGFGWGRTQETQYF
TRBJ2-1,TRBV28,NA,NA,TGTGCCAGCAACGTGCGGATCTACAATGAGCAGTTCTTC,CASNVRIYNEQFF
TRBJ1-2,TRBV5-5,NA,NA,TGTGCCAGCAGCTTGTTACCGACACTCTATGGCTACACCTTC,CASSLLPTLYGYTF
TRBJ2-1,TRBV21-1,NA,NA,TGTGCCAGCAGCAAAGAGATCCTAGCGGGGGGGCATGAGCAGTTCTTC,CASSKEILAGGHEQFF
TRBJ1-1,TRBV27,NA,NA,TGTGCCAGCAGTTTAAATGAGAGGACTGAAGCTTTCTTT,CASSLNERTEAFF
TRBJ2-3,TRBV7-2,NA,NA,TGTGCCAGCAGCTTAGAGATCCCCGGGACGCAGTATTTT,CASSLEIPGTQYF
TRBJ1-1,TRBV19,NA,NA,TGTGCCAGTAGTCCCTACCGGGACATGAGCACTGAAGCTTTCTTT,CASSPYRDMSTEAFF
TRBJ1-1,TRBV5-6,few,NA,TGTGCCAGCAGCTTGCTGGGGAGCACTGAAGCTTTCTTT,CASSLLGSTEAFF
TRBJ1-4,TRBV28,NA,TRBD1,TGTGCCAGCAGTTCCCTGGCGCAGGGGGGTGAAAAACTGTTTTTT,CASSSLAQGGEKLFF
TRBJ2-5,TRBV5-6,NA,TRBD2,TGTGCCAGCAGCCGTCGGACTAGCGGGGGCCGTTTACAAGAGACCCAGTACTTC,CASSRRTSGGRLQETQYF
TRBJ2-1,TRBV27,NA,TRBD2,TGTGCCAGCAGTTTATCGACTAGCGACTACAATGAGCAGTTCTTC,CASSLSTSDYNEQFF
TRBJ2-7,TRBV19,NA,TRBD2,TGTGCCAGTAGTATAACGGGGGGGCCTTACGAGCAGTACTTC,CASSITGGPYEQYF
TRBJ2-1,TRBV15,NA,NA,TGTGCCACCAGAAAAGGGGGGGTCGGTGAGCAGTTCTTC,CATRKGGVGEQFF
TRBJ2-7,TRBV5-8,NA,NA,TGTGCCAGCAGCTTAATGGGCTTTGTCTTCGAGCAGTACTTC,CASSLMGFVFEQYF
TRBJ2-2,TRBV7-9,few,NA,TGTGCCAGCTCGGTAACAGGGAACACCGGGGAGCTGTTTTTT,CASSVTGNTGELFF
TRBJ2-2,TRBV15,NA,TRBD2,TGTGCCACCAGCAGGGGACCCGGGACTAGCGGTGGAGGAGTCACCGGGGAGCTGTTTTTT,CATSRGPGTSGGGVTGELFF
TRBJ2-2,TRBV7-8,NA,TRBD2,TGTGCCAGCAGCGCATGGCTAGCGGGGGGGTGGGGCCCTGGGGAGCTGTTTTTT,CASSAWLAGGWGPGELFF
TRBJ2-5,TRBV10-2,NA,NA,TGCGCCAGCACCGGAGGCTATGAAGAGACCCAGTACTTC,CASTGGYEETQYF
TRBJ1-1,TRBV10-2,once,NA,TGCGCCAGCAGCCCCTTACTGATCACTGAAGCTTTCTTT,CASSPLLITEAFF
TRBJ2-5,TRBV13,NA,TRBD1,TGTGCCAGCAGCTCCGGGACAGGGAATTTGGAGACCCAGTACTTC,CASSSGTGNLETQYF